Listed below are T cell receptor beta chains from one sample, sequenced in a study of blood T cell repertoires in COVID-19. Only in-frame clones appear in the TCRdb table, and some are missing; sequencing was by immunoSEQ multiplex PCR. The data hold over 85,000 clones, with approximately 90% observed a single time. Input material: peripheral blood. Every receptor here comes from a human donor in a cohort sampled during active COVID-19. Both conserved end residues are part of each CDR3. Each record gives: J gene, D gene, V gene, CDR3 protein, CDR3 DNA. The D gene is left open where the match is weak.

J gene: TRBJ1-5
D gene: .
V gene: TRBV10-3
CDR3 protein: CAITGGGNQPQHF
CDR3 DNA: TGTGCCATCACGGGGGGGGGCAATCAGCCCCAGCATTTT

J gene: TRBJ2-1
D gene: TRBD1
V gene: TRBV28
CDR3 protein: CASSPLGRDRGRKAQFF
CDR3 DNA: TGTGCCAGCAGTCCCCTCGGCCGGGACAGGGGGCGAAAGGCGCAGTTCTTC

J gene: TRBJ2-1
D gene: .
V gene: TRBV21-1
CDR3 protein: CASSKTGSSYNEQFF
CDR3 DNA: TGTGCCAGCAGCAAGACAGGGAGCTCCTACAATGAGCAGTTCTTC

J gene: TRBJ2-1
D gene: .
V gene: TRBV5-4
CDR3 protein: CASSLESPSSYNEQFF
CDR3 DNA: TGTGCCAGCAGCTTGGAATCGCCGAGCTCCTACAATGAGCAGTTCTTC

J gene: TRBJ2-1
D gene: .
V gene: TRBV6-1
CDR3 protein: CASSVDLTGNPYNEQFF
CDR3 DNA: TGTGCCAGCAGTGTTGATCTTACAGGGAACCCCTACAATGAGCAGTTCTTC

J gene: TRBJ1-2
D gene: .
V gene: TRBV12-3/TRBV12-4
CDR3 protein: CATGDIQGPGYTF
CDR3 DNA: TGTGCCACCGGGGATATACAGGGCCCTGGCTACACCTTC

J gene: TRBJ1-3
D gene: TRBD1
V gene: TRBV30
CDR3 protein: CAWSVGTGGNTIYF
CDR3 DNA: TGTGCCTGGAGTGTAGGGACAGGCGGAAACACCATATATTTT

J gene: TRBJ1-1
D gene: .
V gene: TRBV19
CDR3 protein: CASSIDPRGANTEAFF
CDR3 DNA: TGTGCCAGTAGTATTGACCCGCGGGGGGCGAACACTGAAGCTTTCTTT

J gene: TRBJ2-3
D gene: .
V gene: TRBV7-3
CDR3 protein: CASSTRGEWNTQYF
CDR3 DNA: TGTGCCAGCAGTACCAGGGGGGAGTGGAATACGCAGTATTTT

J gene: TRBJ2-2
D gene: TRBD2
V gene: TRBV19
CDR3 protein: CASSPRGGGASPGELFF
CDR3 DNA: TGTGCCAGTAGCCCAAGGGGCGGGGGGGCTTCCCCCGGGGAGCTGTTTTTT

J gene: TRBJ1-4
D gene: TRBD1
V gene: TRBV12-5
CDR3 protein: CASGLVPGQGREKLFF
CDR3 DNA: TGTGCTAGTGGTTTGGTCCCGGGACAGGGGAGGGAAAAACTGTTTTTT

J gene: TRBJ1-1
D gene: .
V gene: TRBV5-5
CDR3 protein: CASSSGPGAYMNTEAFF
CDR3 DNA: TGTGCCAGCAGCTCGGGGCCAGGGGCCTACATGAACACTGAAGCTTTCTTT

J gene: TRBJ1-1
D gene: .
V gene: TRBV5-4
CDR3 protein: CASSVDSPTEAFF
CDR3 DNA: TGTGCCAGCAGCGTTGACAGCCCCACTGAAGCTTTCTTT

J gene: TRBJ2-2
D gene: .
V gene: TRBV27
CDR3 protein: CASSTGLSWNTGELFF
CDR3 DNA: TGTGCCAGCAGTACGGGACTCAGCTGGAACACCGGGGAGCTGTTTTTT

J gene: TRBJ2-3
D gene: .
V gene: TRBV14
CDR3 protein: CASSQAVATGTQYF
CDR3 DNA: TGTGCCAGCAGCCAGGCGGTGGCCACAGGTACGCAGTATTTT

J gene: TRBJ1-2
D gene: .
V gene: TRBV2
CDR3 protein: CASRAGNYGYTF
CDR3 DNA: TGTGCCAGCAGAGCAGGAAACTATGGCTACACCTTC

J gene: TRBJ2-1
D gene: TRBD1
V gene: TRBV15
CDR3 protein: CATSREGTGRKDEQFF
CDR3 DNA: TGTGCCACCAGCAGAGAAGGGACAGGGCGGAAGGATGAGCAGTTCTTC

J gene: TRBJ2-4
D gene: TRBD2
V gene: TRBV4-2
CDR3 protein: CASSVSGERAKNIQYF
CDR3 DNA: TGTGCCAGCAGCGTTAGCGGGGAGAGGGCCAAAAACATTCAGTACTTC

J gene: TRBJ1-2
D gene: .
V gene: TRBV13
CDR3 protein: CASSLGLTALNYGYTF
CDR3 DNA: TGTGCCAGCAGCTTAGGCCTGACAGCACTTAACTATGGCTACACCTTC

J gene: TRBJ1-4
D gene: .
V gene: TRBV19
CDR3 protein: CASANTATNEKLFF
CDR3 DNA: TGTGCCAGTGCCAACACAGCAACTAATGAAAAACTGTTTTTT

J gene: TRBJ1-2
D gene: TRBD1
V gene: TRBV30
CDR3 protein: CACWTGSGYTF
CDR3 DNA: TGTGCCTGCTGGACAGGGAGTGGCTACACCTTC

J gene: TRBJ2-1
D gene: .
V gene: TRBV4-1
CDR3 protein: CASSQDQASGSYNEQFF
CDR3 DNA: TGCGCCAGCAGCCAAGATCAGGCCAGCGGCTCCTACAATGAGCAGTTCTTC

J gene: TRBJ1-6
D gene: TRBD1
V gene: TRBV7-3
CDR3 protein: CASSLEGTGRNSPLHF
CDR3 DNA: TGTGCCAGCAGCCTCGAAGGGACAGGGCGAAATTCACCCCTCCACTTT

J gene: TRBJ2-2
D gene: TRBD1
V gene: TRBV10-1
CDR3 protein: CASNNRTGRVNTGELFF
CDR3 DNA: TGCGCCAGCAACAACAGGACAGGTCGGGTCAACACCGGGGAGCTGTTTTTT

J gene: TRBJ1-1
D gene: TRBD1
V gene: TRBV5-1
CDR3 protein: CASSKQGAGTNTETFF
CDR3 DNA: TGCGCCAGCAGCAAACAGGGGGCGGGAACTAACACTGAAACTTTCTTT

J gene: TRBJ1-4
D gene: .
V gene: TRBV4-2
CDR3 protein: CASSQGLGGREKLFF
CDR3 DNA: TGTGCCAGCAGCCAAGGGCTGGGGGGGCGTGAAAAACTGTTTTTT